What follows are 17 T cell receptor beta chains derived from one specimen sequenced in a study of Graves' ophthalmopathy and Graves' hyperthyroidism. Amplifying from RNA transcripts, the study obtained TCR beta CDR3 regions. An opening RT-PCR round employed HTBI primers and preceded a second-round multiplex PCR. Each CDR3 protein gets one entry after TCRdb re-called the multiplex PCR reads with MiXCR. The table includes a few hundred thousand distinct CDR3 sequences, roughly 17% detected once. Sequencing was performed on peripheral blood. The receptors originated from an adult woman with stable Graves' hyperthyroidism.

This clonotype was found many times. The chain employs TRBV12-3 or TRBV12-4 and TRBJ1-2; possible D gene TRBD1, 6 bases. Trimming stripped 5 bases from V and 8 bases from J, with 15 bases between. The CDR3 spans 13 residues. The CDR3 nucleotides are TGTGCCAGCAGTCGAGGGGGAGGCGGCGGCTACACCTTC. Translation: CASSRGGGGGYTF.

This clonotype was found many times. The J gene is TRBJ2-7, the V gene TRBV28; D uncertain. Trimming pared 6 bases from V and 5 bases from J, leaving 8 bases between. The CDR3 is made up of 11 amino acids. Germline values: CDR1 MDHEN, CDR2 SYDVKM. The CDR3 region is CASSPHHEQYF. CDR3 nucleotides: TGTGCCAGCAGCCCCCATCACGAGCAGTACTTC.

This clonotype was detected many times. The V call is TRBV29-1, the J call TRBJ1-1; D uncertain. V was cut by 7 bases and J by 1 base, with 13 bases left in between. The germline V gene has CDR1 SQVTM and CDR2 ANQGSEA. The CDR3 loop spans 13 amino acids. The DNA of the CDR3 is TGCAGCGCTCAGTCGTGGCAGAACACTGAAGCTTTCTTT. Residues: CSAQSWQNTEAFF.

The chain joins TRBV15 to TRBJ2-2, with TRBD2 matching over 10 bases. Losses at the gene ends were 4 bases for V and 1 base for J; bases not matched to a gene: 9. The CDR3 contains 18 residues. The germline CDR1 and CDR2 sequences are LNHNV and YYDKDF (reference sequence). The DNA of the CDR3 is TGTGCCACCAGCAAGCGGCTAGCGGGAGTAGGGAACACCGGGGAGCTGTTTTTT. It translates to CATSKRLAGVGNTGELFF.

This clonotype was counted at least ten times. This chain connects TRBV2 to TRBJ2-7; 8 positions agree with TRBD2. Losses at the gene ends were 8 bases for V and 6 bases for J; bases not matched to a gene: 18. CDR1 and CDR2 (germline): SNHLY, FYNNEI. This CDR3 comprises 16 residues. The CDR3 region is CASRRGEGPSDGEQYF. CDR3 nucleotide sequence: TGTGCCAGCCGGCGGGGGGAGGGCCCGAGCGATGGCGAGCAGTACTTC. The full variable domain, with the rest looked up from reference TRBV2 and TRBJ2-7, is EPEVTQTPSHQVTQMGQEVILRCVPISNHLYFYWYRQILGQKVEFLVSFYNNEISEKSEIFDDQFSVERPDGSNFTLKIRSTKLEDSAMYFCASRRGEGPSDGEQYFGPGTRLTVT.

This clonotype was detected ten times or more. The V call is TRBV12-3 or TRBV12-4, the J call TRBJ2-7; possibly TRBD1 or TRBD2 for D (5 bases each). This CDR3 spans 15 amino acids. Trimming pared 6 bases from V and 3 bases from J, leaving 18 bases between. CDR3 in amino acids: CASSEDPGPNYEQYF. The CDR3 coding sequence is TGTGCCAGCAGCGAAGATCCGGGACCCAACTACGAGCAGTACTTC.

This clonotype was seen ten or more times. The junction does not match germline at one end; this may be a read error. J is TRBJ2-5 and V is TRBV6-1; D perhaps matches TRBD1 (5 bases). This CDR3 region has 12 residues. Germline V gene sequence: CDR1 MNHNS, CDR2 SASEGT. CDR3 nucleotide sequence: TGTGCCAGCAGGACACAGGTCGAGACCCAGCACTTC. Translated: CASRTQVETQHF.

In its sample, this clonotype was seen many times. J is TRBJ2-2 and V is TRBV28; possible D gene TRBD2, 5 bases. Per germline, CDR1 MDHEN and CDR2 SYDVKM. The CDR3 covers 14 residues. Trimming stripped 8 bases from V and 4 bases from J, with 14 bases between. The CDR3 sequence is CASQAGGITGELFF. In DNA form, the CDR3 reads TGTGCCAGCCAGGCGGGTGGTATCACCGGGGAGCTGTTTTTT.

A remark on this clonotype: This could be a read error, since a much larger clone is one nucleotide away. J is TRBJ1-1 and V is TRBV29-1, with D possibly being TRBD1 (5 bases). Germline loops: CDR1 SQVTM, CDR2 ANQGSEA. This CDR3 region has 12 residues. CDR3 bases: TGCAGCCTTGAGCAGGGCTGGACTGAAGCTTTCTTT. It encodes CSLEQGWTEAFF.

Details on this clonotype: One end of the junction is discordant with germline, which a read error may explain. The chain is built from TRBV29-1 and TRBJ2-7, with TRBD1 identical over 11 bases. This CDR3 comprises 13 residues. In germline, CDR1 is SQVTM, CDR2 ANQGSEA. CDR3 loop: CSAGMGQGGPSSF. The DNA of the CDR3 is TGCAGCGCAGGAATGGGACAGGGGGGTCCCTCCTCCTTC.

This clonotype was counted at least ten times. The chain has TRBV6-1 and TRBJ1-2; 8 nucleotides align to TRBD1. Germline CDR1 MNHNS, CDR2 SASEGT. There are 15 residues in the CDR3. The junction had 7 bases not matched to a gene; V was cut back by 3 bases and J by 4 bases. CDR3 in amino acids: CASSDYRGFRYGYTF. The CDR3 nucleotides read TGTGCCAGCAGTGATTACAGGGGGTTTCGCTATGGCTACACCTTC.

This clonotype was found many times. The rearrangement uses TRBV10-2 and TRBJ1-2, with D tentatively TRBD1 (5 bases). Trimming stripped 0 bases from V and 7 bases from J, with 12 bases between. The CDR3 length is 14 residues. Looked up from germline, CDR1 is WSHSY and CDR2 is SAAADI. The CDR3 reads CASSESQGSGGYTF. The CDR3 coding sequence is TGCGCCAGCAGTGAGTCGCAGGGTTCGGGTGGCTACACCTTC.

There are a few counts of this clonotype. The V call is TRBV6-1, the J call TRBJ2-5, with a possible D match to TRBD1 (6 bases). The germline V gene encodes CDR1 MNHNS and CDR2 SASEGT. The CDR3 covers 14 residues. The V end lost 6 bases, the J end lost 5 bases, and 16 bases lay between the germline ends. Here the CDR3 reads CASSGSWGRETQYF. The CDR3 DNA reads TGTGCCAGCAGCGGTTCTTGGGGGCGGGAGACCCAGTACTTC.

This clonotype was counted only a few times. Since a much larger clone is just one base distant, this may be a read error. CDR3 DNA: TGTGCCAGCAGTCCGAGGACAGGGAGAGGGGAGCTGTGTTTT. Protein: CASSPRTGRGELCF. This chain joins TRBV27 and TRBJ2-2; 8 bases line up with TRBD1. CDR1 MNHEY and CDR2 SMNVEV come from the germline V gene (reference sequence). The CDR3 loop spans 14 amino acids.

This clonotype was picked up many times. The chain employs TRBV4-1 and TRBJ1-1; D is unresolved. This CDR3 has 16 amino acids. Trimming removed 0 bases from V and 0 bases from J, with 11 bases in between. The germline V gene encodes CDR1 MGHRA and CDR2 YSYEKL. The CDR3 region has the DNA TGCGCCAGCAGCCAAGACCGGACGGTTATGAACACTGAAGCTTTCTTT. Protein sequence: CASSQDRTVMNTEAFF.

The sample holds many counts of this clonotype. The chain uses TRBV4-1 and TRBJ2-7; D may correspond to TRBD1 or TRBD2 (5 bases each). The CDR3 is made up of 15 amino acids. V lost 0 bases, J lost 3 bases, and 12 bases lay in between. Per germline, CDR1 MGHRA and CDR2 YSYEKL. The CDR3 here is CASSQEGEPGYEQYF. The CDR3 DNA reads TGCGCCAGCAGCCAAGAGGGGGAGCCAGGCTACGAGCAGTACTTC.

This clonotype has at least ten counts. The chain recombines TRBV29-1 with TRBJ2-7; D perhaps matches TRBD2 (5 bases). This CDR3 has 12 residues. Per germline, CDR1 SQVTM and CDR2 ANQGSEA. Trimming removed 7 bases from V and 5 bases from J, with 15 bases in between. CDR3 coding DNA: TGCAGCGCTACCGGGGTGGGCCACGAGCAGTACTTC. Translating gives CSATGVGHEQYF.